The 10 T cell receptor beta chains in this list originate from one sample, sequenced in a study of T cells in Graves' hyperthyroidism and ophthalmopathy. TCR beta CDR3 regions were amplified from RNA. HTBI primers were used for first-round RT-PCR of the TCR CDR3. TCRdb called the multiplex PCR reads again in MiXCR, with one record for every CDR3 protein. The table includes over 650,000 distinct CDR3 sequences, about a sixth detected once. Sequences were obtained from blood. The receptors stem from a man younger than 30 with Graves' hyperthyroidism.

This clonotype was picked up many times. This sequence joins TRBV12-3 or TRBV12-4 and TRBJ2-7; 8 nucleotides match TRBD2. The CDR3 runs 13 residues. Trimming removed 3 bases from V and 4 bases from J; junction bases left unmatched: 2. The CDR3 here is CASSLTGGYEQYF. The CDR3 DNA is TGTGCCAGCAGTTTGACGGGAGGGTACGAGCAGTACTTC.

This clonotype was seen more than once but under ten times. This rearrangement joins TRBV28 to TRBJ2-2; TRBD2 aligns across 12 bases. This CDR3 contains 17 residues. The V and J ends lost 3 bases and 5 bases, in that order; junction bases with no gene match: 7. Germline loops: CDR1 MDHEN, CDR2 SYDVKM. The CDR3 region is CASSFLAGGPGTGELFF. The CDR3 bases are TGTGCCAGCAGTTTTCTAGCGGGAGGGCCGGGGACCGGGGAGCTGTTTTTT.

This clonotype was counted between two and nine times. V and J are TRBV5-1 and TRBJ1-4, with TRBD1 identical over 10 bases. CDR1 SGHRS and CDR2 YFSETQ come from the germline V gene. This CDR3 contains 15 residues. V gave up 4 bases and J gave up 7 bases; unmatched junction bases: 7. The CDR3 nucleotides are TGCGCCAGCAGCCCCGGGACAGGGGATGGTGAAAAACTGTTTTTT. This translates into CASSPGTGDGEKLFF. Together with reference TRBV5-1 and TRBJ1-4, the CDR3 gives the full variable domain: KAGVTQTPRYLIKTRGQQVTLSCSPISGHRSVSWYQQTPGQGLQFLFEYFSETQRNKGNFPGRFSGRQFSNSRSEMNVSTLELGDSALYLCASSPGTGDGEKLFFGSGTQLSVL.

This clonotype came up many times. The chain joins TRBV18 to TRBJ1-6; D not resolved. Germline CDR1 KGHSH, CDR2 LQKENI. CDR3 length: 13 residues. V gave up 2 bases and J gave up 10 bases, with 9 bases separating them. CDR3 sequence: CASSPGNRSPLHF. CDR3 nucleotide sequence: TGTGCCAGCTCACCAGGGAACCGATCACCCCTCCACTTT.

In its sample, this clonotype was seen a few times. V and J are TRBV28 and TRBJ1-2, with 11 bases identical to TRBD1. V gave up 5 bases and J gave up 3 bases; unmatched junction bases: 8. Looked up from germline, CDR1 is MDHEN and CDR2 is SYDVKM. The CDR3 spans 16 residues. The CDR3 reads CASSNTGTGGYYGYTF. CDR3 DNA: TGTGCCAGCAGTAATACCGGGACAGGGGGTTACTATGGCTACACCTTC.

The rearrangement links TRBV20-1 to TRBJ2-7, with 7 bases that match TRBD2. The CDR3 length is 13 residues. Germline values: CDR1 DFQATT, CDR2 SNEGSKA (reference sequence). V was clipped by 6 bases and J by 3 bases; unmatched bases: 8. CDR3 sequence (DNA): TGCAGTGCGTCCGGGACTACCCACTACGAGCAGTACTTC. Amino acids: CSASGTTHYEQYF.

A few counts support this clonotype. A junction boundary mismatches the germline segment, possibly from a read error. The rearrangement joins TRBV11-2 to TRBJ2-1; 8 bases fit TRBD2. Per germline, CDR1 SGHAT and CDR2 FQNNGV. CDR3 length: 16 amino acids. CDR3 DNA: TGTGCCGGCAGCTTAGCCGGGAGGGCCGTCTACAATGAGCAGTTCTTC. Translated: CAGSLAGRAVYNEQFF.

This clonotype showed up many times. V gene TRBV28 combines with J gene TRBJ1-1; possibly TRBD1 for D (5 bases). The CDR3 has 15 amino acids. Trimming stripped 3 bases from V and 0 bases from J, with 11 bases between. In germline, CDR1 is MDHEN, CDR2 SYDVKM. CDR3 sequence reads: CASSLGVSLNTEAFF. The CDR3 nucleotides are TGTGCCAGCAGTTTGGGGGTCAGTTTGAACACTGAAGCTTTCTTT.

The sample holds many counts of this clonotype. This chain uses TRBV3-1 with TRBJ2-5; D might be TRBD1 (6 bases). V was clipped by 0 bases and J by 1 base, with 9 bases between them. The V gene's germline CDR1 is LGHDT and CDR2 YNNKEL (reference sequence). The length of the CDR3 is 15 residues. Here the CDR3 reads CASSQDRTAQETQYF. Written as DNA, the CDR3 is TGTGCCAGCAGCCAAGATCGGACAGCCCAAGAGACCCAGTACTTC.

This sequence joins TRBV7-9 and TRBJ2-2, with 11 bases identical to TRBD2. Trimming cost V 3 bases and J 1 base; bases outside gene matches: 4. This CDR3 has 17 amino acids. The germline CDR1 and CDR2 sequences are SEHNR and FQNEAQ (reference sequence). The CDR3 is CASSLGGLAGNTGELFF. In nucleotides, the CDR3 is TGTGCCAGCAGCTTGGGTGGACTAGCGGGGAACACCGGGGAGCTGTTTTTT.